This entry lists 28 T cell receptor beta chains sequenced from one sample in a study of human CD4 T cells and Enterobacteriaceae. Repertoires were generated with immunoSEQ multiplex PCR, while TCRdb's copy carries only in-frame clones and drops some. The sample holds about 27,000 clones, about 82% seen once. Memory CD4+ T cells were sorted as all CD4+ cells except CD45RA+CCR7+CD95- naive cells, over 95% pure. Sequencing used memory CD4+ T cells from blood. These TCRs come from a human donor in good health.

With regard to this clone: This may be a read error: a much more frequent sequence differs by one nucleotide. Other DNA sequences in the sample encode the same CDR3. This rearrangement joins TRBV28 to TRBJ2-7; no definite D call. The ends were cut back, 5 bases at V and 4 bases at J, with 3 bases in the middle. The germline V gene has CDR1 MDHEN and CDR2 SYDVKM. There are 10 residues in the CDR3. CDR3 in DNA: TGTGCCAGCAGTGGGTACGAGCAGTACTTC. Translation: CASSGYEQYF.

As to this clone: The DNA is omitted, as the CDR3 cannot be located on it reliably, and the CDR3 follows TCRdb's listing. The rearrangement joins TRBV21-1 to TRBJ2-7; TRBD2 reflects the table's D call only, with no check against the DNA. TRBV21-1 is a recognized pseudogene. Inclusive of both ends, the CDR3 amounts to 17 amino acids. This CDR3 is CASSKSGWAGGIKKQYF.

This sequence joins TRBV10-3 and TRBJ1-2, with D perhaps matching TRBD1 (6 bases). Per germline, CDR1 ENHRY and CDR2 SYGVKD. The CDR3 is 15 residues long. Trimming removed 5 bases at V and 0 bases at J, with 13 bases between. The chain's CDR3 is CAISFAGDSNYGYTF. The CDR3 DNA sequence: TGTGCCATCAGTTTCGCAGGGGACTCTAACTATGGCTACACCTTC.

The chain uses TRBV10-3 and TRBJ2-1, with D uncertain. Germline assignment: CDR1 ENHRY and CDR2 SYGVKD. The CDR3 totals 12 residues. V was clipped by 4 bases and J by 8 bases, with 9 bases between them. The CDR3 region is CAISATNDEQFF. For the CDR3, the DNA is TGTGCCATCAGTGCCACAAACGATGAGCAGTTCTTC.

V usage is TRBV27 and J usage is TRBJ1-4, with D maybe TRBD1 (5 bases). Germline V gives CDR1 MNHEY, CDR2 SMNVEV (reference sequence). The germline V and J ends were trimmed by 5 bases and 7 bases, with 20 bases remaining between them. The CDR3 consists of 16 residues. The CDR3 nucleotides read TGTGCCAGCAGTACTTACATGGGTGGGGGAGGTGAAAAACTGTTTTTT. Translation gives CASSTYMGGGGEKLFF.

The chain combines TRBV14 with TRBJ1-6; D not certain. The germline gives CDR1 SGHDN, CDR2 FVKESK. This CDR3 has 15 amino acids. V was trimmed by 0 bases and J by 8 bases, leaving 11 bases between them. The CDR3 reads CASSQELTAYSPLHF. The CDR3 region has the DNA TGTGCCAGCAGCCAAGAGCTCACAGCCTATTCACCCCTCCACTTT.

In this sample, this clone turned up once. The chain recombines TRBV6-7 with TRBJ2-7; TRBD1 matches at 7 bases. TRBV6-7 is noted as an ORF with a role that remains uncertain. The ends lost 8 bases at V and 4 bases at J; junction bases unmatched: 8. This CDR3 spans 13 amino acids. CDR3 region: CASPRGMEYEQYF. CDR3 bases: TGTGCCAGCCCCAGGGGGATGGAGTACGAGCAGTACTTC.

The chain couples TRBV5-1 to TRBJ1-2; D might be TRBD1 (6 bases). V was pared by 0 bases and J by 0 bases, with 15 bases between. The germline gives CDR1 SGHRS, CDR2 YFSETQ. This CDR3 contains 17 residues. The CDR3 DNA reads as TGCGCCAGCAGCTTGGCCGGCAGGGGATCGGCTAACTATGGCTACACCTTC. Its protein is CASSLAGRGSANYGYTF.

J is TRBJ2-7 and V is TRBV9; a possible D gene is TRBD2 (5 bases). Looked up from germline, CDR1 is SGDLS and CDR2 is YYNGEE. V lost 1 base and J 5 bases, leaving 13 bases between the germline ends. The CDR3 contains 14 residues. The DNA of the CDR3 is TGTGCCAGCAGCGTAATGGCTAGCCGAAACGAGCAGTACTTC. Residues: CASSVMASRNEQYF.

The V call is TRBV28, the J call TRBJ1-2, with D possibly TRBD1 on 6 matching bases. V shed 4 bases and J shed 9 bases, with 12 bases lying between them. CDR3 length: 12 residues. Germline assignment: CDR1 MDHEN and CDR2 SYDVKM. In nucleotides, the CDR3 is TGTGCCAGCAGTTGGGGGGGGCAGCGCTACACCTTC. Its protein is CASSWGGQRYTF.

The gene calls are TRBV6-5 and TRBJ2-7; 9 nucleotides line up with TRBD1. The CDR3 extends over 15 amino acids. V lost 5 bases and J lost 0; bases outside the gene matches: 5. CDR1 is MNHEY and CDR2 is SVGAGI in the germline V gene. The chain's CDR3 is CASSNKGQGSYEQYF. The CDR3 region has the DNA TGTGCCAGCAGTAACAAGGGACAGGGCTCCTACGAGCAGTACTTC.

This chain uses TRBV6-1 with TRBJ2-1; 7 nucleotides align to TRBD2. The trim removed 4 bases at V and 12 bases at J, leaving 12 bases unmatched. Germline V CDR1 and CDR2: MNHNS, SASEGT. This CDR3 is 14 amino acids long. The CDR3 sequence: CASSVEASGGRQFF. CDR3 nucleotides: TGTGCCAGCAGTGTAGAGGCTAGCGGAGGAAGGCAGTTCTTC.

This clone came up once. The J gene is TRBJ2-7, the V gene TRBV5-6; a possible D gene is TRBD2 (6 bases). Germline V gene data show CDR1 as SGHDT and CDR2 as YYEEEE. Trimming cost V 3 bases and J 4 bases, with 11 bases left between them. The CDR3 consists of 13 residues. The chain's CDR3 is CASSWRDQYEQYF. The CDR3 nucleotides are TGTGCCAGCAGCTGGCGGGACCAATACGAGCAGTACTTC.

The chain couples TRBV18 to TRBJ2-1; a possible D gene is TRBD2 (5 bases). The CDR3 has 13 amino acids. Germline V lookup: CDR1 KGHSH, CDR2 LQKENI. V lost 3 bases, J lost 10 bases, and 13 bases lay in between. The CDR3 region has the DNA TGTGCCAGCTCACCGAGAGGGCCGGGGGAGCAGTTCTTC. As protein: CASSPRGPGEQFF.

This chain links TRBV11-3 with TRBJ2-7; D unclear. CDR3 length: 16 amino acids. CDR1 is SGHNT and CDR2 is YENEEA in the germline V gene. The V gene lost 5 bases and the J gene lost 5 bases, with 22 bases spanning the gap. CDR3: CASSGRSGPEADEQYF. The CDR3 region has the DNA TGTGCCAGCAGCGGCCGGTCGGGTCCCGAAGCCGACGAGCAGTACTTC. The variable domain in full, completed from reference TRBV11-3 and TRBJ2-7, reads EAGVVQSPRYKIIEKKQPVAFWCNPISGHNTLYWYLQNLGQGPELLIRYENEEAVDDSQLPKDRFSAERLKGVDSTLKIQPAELGDSAVYLCASSGRSGPEADEQYFGPGTRLTVT.

The chain has TRBV11-2 and TRBJ2-1, with 10 bases identical to TRBD1. Losses at the gene ends were 3 bases for V and 6 bases for J; bases not matched to a gene: 5. The CDR3 is 15 residues long. Germline CDR1 reads SGHAT; CDR2 reads FQNNGV. CDR3: CASSFGQGEINEQFF. The CDR3 DNA is TGTGCCAGCAGCTTCGGACAGGGGGAAATCAATGAGCAGTTCTTC.

The chain carries TRBV10-1 and TRBJ2-5; unclear D gene. The V and J ends lost 4 bases and 4 bases respectively, with 10 bases between them. The CDR3 is 13 residues long. The germline V gene has CDR1 WNHNN and CDR2 SYGVQD (reference sequence). The CDR3 coding sequence is TGCGCCAGCAGTGCAAAGGGCGGAGAGACCCAGTACTTC. Its translation: CASSAKGGETQYF.

The CDR3 nucleotides are TGTGCCATCAGCGGTCCAGGGCGGGATAACTATGGCTACACCTTC. Its protein is CAISGPGRDNYGYTF. The chain carries TRBV10-3 and TRBJ1-2; the D gene is possibly TRBD1 (5 bases). The CDR3 spans 15 residues. Germline-derived CDR1 and CDR2 are ENHRY and SYGVKD. Trimming took off 6 bases at V and 1 base at J, with 15 bases between the two ends.

V gene TRBV2 combines with J gene TRBJ2-1, with D perhaps being TRBD1 or TRBD2 (5 bases each). This CDR3 region has 11 residues. Trimming took 6 bases from V and 12 from J, leaving 12 bases between them. The germline V gene encodes CDR1 SNHLY and CDR2 FYNNEI. CDR3 DNA sequence: TGTGCCAGCAGCCGGGACCGTGGGCAGTTCTTC. Its protein is CASSRDRGQFF.

The chain joins TRBV4-2 to TRBJ2-5, with D possibly TRBD2 on 5 matching bases. This CDR3 is 14 amino acids long. V dropped 2 bases and J dropped 5 bases, with 12 bases sitting between them. Looked up from germline, CDR1 is LGHNA and CDR2 is YNFKEQ. The CDR3: CASSQKNPGETQYF. CDR3 DNA sequence: TGTGCCAGCAGCCAAAAAAACCCGGGGGAGACCCAGTACTTC.

This clone was recorded once. V is TRBV6-5 and J is TRBJ2-5; D is unresolved. V was cut by 5 bases and J by 7 bases, with 8 bases left in between. The CDR3 is made up of 11 amino acids. Germline V gene data show CDR1 as MNHEY and CDR2 as SVGAGI. This CDR3 reads CASSEARTQYF. Here the CDR3 DNA reads TGTGCCAGCAGTGAAGCAAGGACCCAGTACTTC.

This chain uses TRBV11-2 with TRBJ2-7; D uncertain. Germline values: CDR1 SGHAT, CDR2 FQNNGV. The CDR3 loop spans 12 amino acids. Trimming took 5 bases from V and 5 from J, leaving 10 bases between them. The CDR3 here is CASSNPPNEQYF. The CDR3 DNA reads as TGTGCCAGCAGCAACCCCCCCAACGAGCAGTACTTC.

This chain uses TRBV6-5 with TRBJ2-1; D gene uncertain. Germline lookup yields CDR1 MNHEY and CDR2 SVGAGI. CDR3 length: 15 residues. V was clipped by 5 bases and J by 4 bases, with 15 bases between them. The CDR3 here is CASSRDSFPYNEQFF. The DNA for the CDR3 is TGTGCCAGCAGTCGAGACTCTTTCCCGTACAATGAGCAGTTCTTC.

The rearrangement links TRBV28 to TRBJ1-1; 7 positions match TRBD1. This CDR3 has 13 amino acids. CDR1 and CDR2 (germline): MDHEN, SYDVKM. V lost 7 bases to trimming and J lost 5 bases; unmatched junction nucleotides: 7. CDR3 coding DNA: TGTGCCAGCACAGGGGGAGTGAGGACTGAAGCTTTCTTT. It is translated as CASTGGVRTEAFF.

The chain couples TRBV5-1 to TRBJ1-5; 9 bases are a match to TRBD1. Germline V gives CDR1 SGHRS, CDR2 YFSETQ. The CDR3 runs 15 residues. V was pared by 4 bases and J by 4 bases, with 6 bases of the junction left unmatched. CDR3 region: CASSIGGTGNQPQHF. In nucleotides, the CDR3 is TGCGCCAGCAGCATTGGGGGGACAGGGAATCAGCCCCAGCATTTT.

The chain uses TRBV7-9 and TRBJ2-1; TRBD2 matches at 9 bases. This CDR3 contains 16 residues. The junction had 11 bases not matched to a gene; V was cut back by 6 bases and J by 5 bases. Germline loops: CDR1 SEHNR, CDR2 FQNEAQ (reference sequence). The CDR3 spells CASRPKGLAGNNEQFF. The CDR3 coding sequence is TGTGCCAGCAGACCTAAAGGGCTAGCGGGGAACAATGAGCAGTTCTTC.

The chain recombines TRBV30 with TRBJ2-7, with D uncertain. The V gene lost 2 bases and the J gene lost 5 bases, with 10 bases spanning the gap. The V gene's germline CDR1 is GTSNPN and CDR2 SVGIG (reference sequence). The length of the CDR3 is 12 residues. The chain's CDR3 is CAWSLARNEQYF. Written as DNA, the CDR3 is TGTGCCTGGAGTTTGGCCCGGAACGAGCAGTACTTC.

This rearrangement joins TRBV9 to TRBJ2-1; 12 nucleotides align to TRBD2. Unmatched junction bases numbered 9, after V lost 3 bases and J lost 5 bases. CDR3 length: 17 residues. Germline V gene data show CDR1 as SGDLS and CDR2 as YYNGEE. CDR3 region: CASSETGTSGFNNEQFF. The DNA of the CDR3 is TGTGCCAGCAGCGAAACCGGGACTAGCGGGTTCAACAATGAGCAGTTCTTC.